This TCR beta chain was found in a study of blood T cell repertoires in COVID-19. Looking at the study overall: Acute and convalescent COVID-19 samples came from the United States, Italy and Spain. Nucleic acid was either cDNA or gDNA, and it came from T cells, B-cell-depleted T cells, or PBMCs.

Original data processing: Reference gene primers were amplified, and this amplification served to estimate nucleated cell counts. Assay: immunoSEQ multiplex PCR; the TCRdb copy retains only in-frame clones and omits some. V, J and clone size derive from that table, while D and trimming were established from the DNA sequence. Altogether just over 45,000 clones are present, approximately 87% being singletons, with the ten largest covering about 4.7%. The CDR3 totals 11 residues. V was pared by 5 bases and J by 7 bases, with 4 bases of the junction left unmatched. Germline CDR1 and CDR2: DFQATT and SNEGSKA (reference sequence).

The TCR originated in a human donor in a cohort sampled during active COVID-19. This chain joins TRBV20-1 and TRBJ1-2; 7 bases are shared with TRBD1. Sequencing input: peripheral blood. The CDR3 sequence is CSAHRGSGYTF. The CDR3 region has the DNA TGCAGTGCTCACAGGGGAAGTGGCTACACCTTC.